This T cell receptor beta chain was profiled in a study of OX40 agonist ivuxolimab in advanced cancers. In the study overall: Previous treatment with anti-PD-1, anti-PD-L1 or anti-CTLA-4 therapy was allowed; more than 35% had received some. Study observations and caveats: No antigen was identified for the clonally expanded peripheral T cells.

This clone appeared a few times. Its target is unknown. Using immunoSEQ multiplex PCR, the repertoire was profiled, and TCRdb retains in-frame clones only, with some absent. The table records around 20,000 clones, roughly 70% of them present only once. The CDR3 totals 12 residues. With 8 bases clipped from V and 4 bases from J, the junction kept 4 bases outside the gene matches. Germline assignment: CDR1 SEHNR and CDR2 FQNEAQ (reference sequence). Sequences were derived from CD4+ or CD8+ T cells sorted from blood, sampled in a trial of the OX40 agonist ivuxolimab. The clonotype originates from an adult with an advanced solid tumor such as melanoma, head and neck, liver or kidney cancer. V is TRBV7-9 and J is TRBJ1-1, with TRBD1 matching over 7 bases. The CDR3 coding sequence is TGTGCCAGCTTGTCAGGGGGCACTGAAGCTTTCTTT. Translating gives CASLSGGTEAFF.